The 7 T cell receptor beta chains reported below all come from one sample, sequenced in a study of neurological immune-mediated disorders. Via MiXCR, TCRdb re-called the 5' RACE reads, giving one row per CDR3 protein. The top ten clones hold 5.5% to 6.5% of a sample with approximately 38,000 distinct CDR3 sequences, 6% to 7.5% of them seen once. Sequenced: CD4+ T cells from blood. The receptors were sampled from a man aged 50 to 60 in good health.

This clonotype has ten or more counts. The chain is built from TRBV7-2 and TRBJ1-5; D remains unclear. Germline V gene lookup returns CDR1 SGHTA and CDR2 FQGNSA. The CDR3 loop spans 13 amino acids. With 1 base removed from V and 5 bases from J, the gap between germline ends came to 6 bases. CDR3 nucleotide sequence: TGTGCCAGCAGCTTAGGAGCAGATCAGCCCCAGCATTTT. The encoded protein is CASSLGADQPQHF. Filled out from reference TRBV7-2 and TRBJ1-5, the complete variable domain reads GAGVSQSPSNKVTEKGKDVELRCDPISGHTALYWYRQSLGQGLEFLIYFQGNSAPDKSGLPSDRFSAERTGGSVSTLTIQRTQQEDSAVYLCASSLGADQPQHFGDGTRLSIL.

This clonotype was counted many times. The V gene is TRBV12-3 or TRBV12-4, the J gene TRBJ2-3, with a tentative D call TRBD2 (5 bases). This CDR3 contains 12 residues. V gave up 8 bases and J gave up 0 bases, with 6 bases separating them. For the CDR3, the DNA is TGTGCCAGCGGAGGTAGCACAGATACGCAGTATTTT. Translated: CASGGSTDTQYF.

This clonotype has at least ten counts. The V and J genes are TRBV11-2 and TRBJ2-5, with no clear D. Trimming stripped 5 bases from V and 2 bases from J, with 12 bases between. Germline loops: CDR1 SGHAT, CDR2 FQNNGV. CDR3 length: 14 residues. The DNA of the CDR3 is TGTGCCAGCAGCCTAGGACGGAGACAAGAGACCCAGTACTTC. Its translation: CASSLGRRQETQYF.

This clonotype was found many times. The rearrangement uses TRBV12-3 or TRBV12-4 and TRBJ1-1; TRBD1 is a possible D gene (5 bases). V dropped 4 bases and J dropped 5 bases, with 17 bases sitting between them. There are 15 residues in the CDR3. CDR3 residues: CASSSGGGGRTEAFF. Written as DNA, the CDR3 is TGTGCCAGCAGTTCTGGCGGGGGAGGGCGAACTGAAGCTTTCTTT.

This clonotype occurred many times. The chain carries TRBV7-9 and TRBJ2-3; maybe TRBD1 (6 bases). Per germline, CDR1 SEHNR and CDR2 FQNEAQ (reference sequence). This CDR3 has 13 amino acids. The germline V and J ends were trimmed by 5 bases and 14 bases, with 20 bases remaining between them. The CDR3 here is CASSRDTIPRRYF. In DNA form, the CDR3 reads TGTGCCAGCAGCCGGGACACCATCCCTCGGCGGTATTTT.

This clonotype was counted at least ten times. The genes are TRBV9 and TRBJ2-1; 11 bases match TRBD2. Trimming cost V 4 bases and J 5 bases; bases outside gene matches: 5. In germline, CDR1 is SGDLS, CDR2 YYNGEE. The CDR3 sequence is 15 residues long. In DNA, the CDR3 is TGTGCCAGCAGCATTAGCGGGAGGGATGACAATGAGCAGTTCTTC. It codes for CASSISGRDDNEQFF.

This clonotype was seen repeatedly, ten times or more. The J gene is TRBJ2-1, the V gene TRBV12-3 or TRBV12-4; TRBD2 matches 14 bases. This CDR3 has 19 residues. Trimming cost V 2 bases and J 7 bases; bases outside gene matches: 13. CDR3 coding DNA: TGTGCCAGCAGTTTACGACTAGCGGGAGGGCCAGGTAATTATAATGAGCAGTTCTTC. Translated, it gives CASSLRLAGGPGNYNEQFF.